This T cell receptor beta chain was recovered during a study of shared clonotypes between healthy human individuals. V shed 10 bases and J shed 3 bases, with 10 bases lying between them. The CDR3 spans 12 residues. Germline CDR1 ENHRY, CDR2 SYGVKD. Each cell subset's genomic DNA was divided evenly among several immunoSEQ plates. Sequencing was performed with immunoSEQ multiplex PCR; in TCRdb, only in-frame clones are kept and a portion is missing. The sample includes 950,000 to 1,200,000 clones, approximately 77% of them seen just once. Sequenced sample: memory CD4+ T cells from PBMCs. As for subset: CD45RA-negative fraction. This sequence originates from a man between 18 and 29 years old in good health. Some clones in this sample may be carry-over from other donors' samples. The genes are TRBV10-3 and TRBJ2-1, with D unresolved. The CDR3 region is CATAFSYNEQFF. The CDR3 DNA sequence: TGTGCCACCGCGTTTAGCTACAATGAGCAGTTCTTC.